These 8 T cell receptor beta chains were sequenced from one sample in a study of blood T cell repertoires in COVID-19. Using immunoSEQ multiplex PCR, the repertoire was profiled, and TCRdb retains in-frame clones only, with some absent. The table has approximately 100,000 clones, roughly 92% seen once. Material: peripheral blood. The receptor source for this set is a man aged 55 to 70 with acute or convalescent COVID-19.

The V and J genes are TRBV18 and TRBJ1-2; possible D gene TRBD1, 5 bases. The CDR3 runs to 18 residues. With 3 bases removed from V and 1 base from J, the gap between germline ends came to 21 bases. Germline V gene lookup returns CDR1 KGHSH and CDR2 LQKENI. CDR3 DNA sequence: TGTGCCAGCTCACCGCTTGCGGTGACAGACCAGGATAACTATGGCTACACCTTC. It translates to CASSPLAVTDQDNYGYTF.

The gene calls are TRBV15 and TRBJ1-5; 9 bases match TRBD1. CDR3 length: 15 amino acids. Germline V lookup: CDR1 LNHNV, CDR2 YYDKDF (reference sequence). V lost 6 bases, J lost 5 bases, and 8 bases stayed unmatched. CDR3 coding DNA: TGTGCCACCAGTCCCGGACAGGGGAGAGATCAGCCCCAGCATTTT. Translated: CATSPGQGRDQPQHF.

This chain joins TRBV27 and TRBJ2-3; a possible D gene is TRBD2 (6 bases). Between the trimmed V and J ends, which lost 6 bases and 6 bases, there was a span of 25 bases. CDR3 length equals 17 residues. The germline V gene encodes CDR1 MNHEY and CDR2 SMNVEV (reference sequence). This CDR3 reads CASSPNGGRIRADTQYF. The CDR3 coding sequence is TGTGCCAGCAGCCCCAATGGAGGGAGGATTCGGGCGGATACGCAGTATTTT.

V and J are TRBV11-2 and TRBJ2-3, with TRBD2 identical over 11 bases. Trimming removed 0 bases from V and 6 bases from J; junction bases left unmatched: 5. Germline V CDR1 and CDR2: SGHAT, FQNNGV. The CDR3 has 16 amino acids. The CDR3 is CASSLDISGRADTQYF. As DNA, the CDR3 is TGTGCCAGCAGCTTAGATATTAGCGGGAGGGCCGATACGCAGTATTTT.

Only one count was recorded for this clone. V gene TRBV9 combines with J gene TRBJ2-3; D might be TRBD2 (5 bases). Germline loops: CDR1 SGDLS, CDR2 YYNGEE. V dropped 0 bases and J dropped 1 base, with 9 bases sitting between them. The CDR3 length is 15 residues. The CDR3 region has the DNA TGTGCCAGCAGCGTAGCTAGCCTTGGCACAGATACGCAGTATTTT. This gives the protein CASSVASLGTDTQYF.

J is TRBJ2-7 and V is TRBV28; no clear D. Germline CDR1 is MDHEN and CDR2 is SYDVKM. The CDR3 has 18 residues. Trimming cost V 1 base and J 1 base, with 20 bases left between them. CDR3 nucleotide sequence: TGTGCCAGCAGTTTATATTTCGGTCGGTCAAGCGCATCCTACGAGCAGTACTTC. Amino acids: CASSLYFGRSSASYEQYF.

The V and J genes are TRBV19 and TRBJ2-1; D unresolved. CDR3 length equals 14 residues. Germline V lookup: CDR1 LNHDA, CDR2 SQIVND (reference sequence). Trimming cost V 7 bases and J 1 base, with 11 bases left between them. CDR3 amino acids: CASNQDMSYNEQFF. Written as DNA, the CDR3 is TGTGCCAGTAACCAGGATATGTCCTACAATGAGCAGTTCTTC.

The gene calls are TRBV30 and TRBJ2-3, with D perhaps TRBD1 (6 bases). V was shortened by 3 bases and J by 7 bases, with 17 bases between the two germline ends. From germline, CDR1 is GTSNPN and CDR2 SVGIG (reference sequence). The CDR3 totals 14 residues. CDR3 coding DNA: TGTGCCTGGAGATGGGGCAGGGGAAGAAATACGCAGTATTTT. Amino acids: CAWRWGRGRNTQYF.